The T cell receptor beta chain described here comes from a study of T cell responses to AZD1222 COVID-19 vaccine. Libraries were prepared by immunoSEQ multiplex PCR; TCRdb keeps only in-frame clonotypes and omits some of them. The sample yields some 100,000 clones, approximately 91% seen once. Germline CDR1 LGHNA, CDR2 YSLEER. Deletions cut 3 bases from V and 4 bases from J, with 12 bases between. This CDR3 comprises 15 residues. This clonotype was obtained from an adult in good health. The rearrangement links TRBV4-3 to TRBJ2-2; TRBD2 is a possible D gene (7 bases). Source: peripheral blood, taken on day 0 of AZD1222 vaccination. The DNA of the CDR3 is TGCGCCAGCAGCCATTCGGGGGGCGGCACCGGGGAGCTGTTTTTT. Its protein is CASSHSGGGTGELFF.